This T cell receptor (beta chain) originates from a study of T cell responses to AZD1222 COVID-19 vaccine. With regard to this clone: The antigen is not known.

Libraries were prepared by immunoSEQ multiplex PCR; TCRdb keeps only in-frame clonotypes and omits some of them. This table has 120,000 to 150,000 clones, approximately 88% appearing once. The study's findings and limits: Vaccine-associated CD4 TCRs ranged over spike, dominating at 160-218 and 743-854.

The CDR3 is made up of 14 amino acids. The germline V gene encodes CDR1 MGHDK and CDR2 SYGVNS. Deletions cut 3 bases from V and 5 bases from J, with 13 bases between. The clonotype originates from an adult in good health. The chain recombines TRBV25-1 with TRBJ1-1; D perhaps matches TRBD1 (5 bases). The input for sequencing was peripheral blood, taken on day 0 of AZD1222 vaccination. CDR3 sequence (DNA): TGTGCCAGCAGTGAGACCTTTGAGGGGACTGAAGCTTTCTTT. Its protein is CASSETFEGTEAFF.